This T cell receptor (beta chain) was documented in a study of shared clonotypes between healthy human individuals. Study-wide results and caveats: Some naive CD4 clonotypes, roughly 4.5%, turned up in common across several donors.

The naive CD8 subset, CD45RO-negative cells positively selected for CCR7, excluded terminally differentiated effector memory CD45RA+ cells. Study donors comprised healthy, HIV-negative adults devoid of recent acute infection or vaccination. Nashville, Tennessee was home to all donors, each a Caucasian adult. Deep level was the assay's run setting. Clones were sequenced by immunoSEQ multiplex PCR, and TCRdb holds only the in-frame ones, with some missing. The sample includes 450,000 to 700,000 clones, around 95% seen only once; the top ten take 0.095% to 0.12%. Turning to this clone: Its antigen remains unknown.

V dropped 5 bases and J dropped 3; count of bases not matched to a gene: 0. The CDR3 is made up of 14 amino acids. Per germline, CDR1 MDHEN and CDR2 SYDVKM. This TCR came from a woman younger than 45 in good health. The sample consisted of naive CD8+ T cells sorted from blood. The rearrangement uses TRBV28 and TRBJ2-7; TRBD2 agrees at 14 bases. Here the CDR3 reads CASSGTSGSYEQYF. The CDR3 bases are TGTGCCAGCAGTGGGACTAGCGGGAGCTACGAGCAGTACTTC.